The 5 T cell receptor beta chains listed next were all sequenced from one sample in a study of blood T cell repertoires in COVID-19. Libraries were prepared by immunoSEQ multiplex PCR; TCRdb keeps only in-frame clonotypes and omits some of them. The sample contains around 43,000 clones, 70% to 90% of which appear only once. The sample was peripheral blood. Every receptor here comes from a human donor in a cohort sampled during active COVID-19.

The chain has TRBV2 and TRBJ1-2; 8 bases fit TRBD1. The CDR3 totals 13 residues. CDR1 SNHLY and CDR2 FYNNEI come from the germline V gene. Trimming took 6 bases from V and 8 from J; bases not matched to a gene: 8. The CDR3 protein is CASSSGGAGGYTF. In nucleotides, the CDR3 is TGTGCCAGCAGCTCAGGGGGCGCGGGGGGCTACACCTTC.

V gene TRBV7-2 combines with J gene TRBJ2-7; maybe TRBD2 (5 bases). In germline, CDR1 is SGHTA, CDR2 FQGNSA. The CDR3 has 14 amino acids. The V and J ends lost 4 bases and 1 base respectively, with 11 bases between them. As DNA, the CDR3 is TGTGCCAGCAGCTCGGGGTTACAGTCCTACGAGCAGTACTTC. Its protein is CASSSGLQSYEQYF.

This sequence joins TRBV24-1 and TRBJ2-3; D may be TRBD2 (5 bases). This CDR3 is built from 15 residues. Looked up from germline, CDR1 is KGHDR and CDR2 is SFDVKD. Trimming pared 4 bases from V and 1 base from J, leaving 11 bases between. In DNA form, the CDR3 reads TGTGCCACCAGTGAAACCCCCGGGGGCACAGATACGCAGTATTTT. Encoded protein: CATSETPGGTDTQYF.

The rearrangement joins TRBV3-1 (or the pseudogene TRBV3-2) to TRBJ2-5; perhaps TRBD1 as D (5 bases). The CDR3 has 14 residues. Germline V gene sequence: CDR1 LGHDT, CDR2 YNNKEL (reference sequence). V was cut by 1 base and J by 2 bases, with 8 bases left in between. Here the CDR3 reads CASSQAQGQETQYF. Written as DNA, the CDR3 is TGTGCCAGCAGCCAAGCTCAGGGTCAAGAGACCCAGTACTTC.

The chain combines TRBV29-1 with TRBJ2-1; D not resolved. The ends were cut back, 7 bases at V and 0 bases at J, with 10 bases in the middle. The CDR3 covers 13 residues. Germline values: CDR1 SQVTM, CDR2 ANQGSEA. Here the CDR3 DNA reads TGCAGCGAGCTAGAGAGCTCCTACAATGAGCAGTTCTTC. It yields the protein CSELESSYNEQFF.